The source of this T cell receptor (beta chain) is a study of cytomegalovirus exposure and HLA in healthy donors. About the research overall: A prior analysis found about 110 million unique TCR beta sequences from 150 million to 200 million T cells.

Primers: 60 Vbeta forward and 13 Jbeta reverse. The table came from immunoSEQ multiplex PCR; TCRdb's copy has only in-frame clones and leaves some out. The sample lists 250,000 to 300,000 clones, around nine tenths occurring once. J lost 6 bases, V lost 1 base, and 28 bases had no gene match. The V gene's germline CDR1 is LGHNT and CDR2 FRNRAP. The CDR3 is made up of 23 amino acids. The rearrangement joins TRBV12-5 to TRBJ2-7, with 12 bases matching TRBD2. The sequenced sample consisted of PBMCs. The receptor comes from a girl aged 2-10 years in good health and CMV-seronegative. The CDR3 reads CASGLDPQKTSGSATSLLSEQYF. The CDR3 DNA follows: TGTGCTAGTGGTTTGGACCCACAAAAGACTAGCGGGAGCGCGACCTCTCTCCTGAGCGAGCAGTACTTC. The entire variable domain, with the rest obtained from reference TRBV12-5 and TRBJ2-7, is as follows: DARVTQTPRHKVTEMGQEVTMRCQPILGHNTVFWYRQTMMQGLELLAYFRNRAPLDDSGMPKDRFSAEMPDATLATLKIQPSEPRDSAVYFCASGLDPQKTSGSATSLLSEQYFGPGTRLTVT.